This TCR beta chain originates from a study of spatial heterogeneity in lung cancer (dated by TCRdb to the late 2010s). About the full investigation: Beta-chain transcripts were consistently detected in greater numbers than alpha-chain transcripts, which likely reflects a higher abundance of beta-chain transcripts. In the raw uncorrected reads, each unique combination of TCR and UMI appeared more than ten times on average. In non-small cell lung cancer, the study made a quantitative comparison of TCR alpha and beta repertoires among multiple tumor regions, matched nontumor lung and blood. TCR repertoire features were related to nonsynonymous mutation counts determined by whole-exome sequencing of tumor tissue. Both alpha and beta chains were TCR-sequenced in samples taken at surgery, namely 220 tumor regions, 63 to 70 matched nontumor lung samples and 56 PBMC samples. General study outcomes and caveats: Additional single-cell paired TCR alpha and beta sequencing was considered necessary to confirm, at a functional level, the hypothesis that regional TCRs recognize regional mutations. Ubiquitous expanded tumor TCRs were found in blood more often at tumor resection than at routine follow-up.

CDR1 and CDR2 are drawn from the germline V gene: SGHDN, FVKESK. Including cysteine and phenylalanine, the CDR3 has 13 amino acids. This entry keeps only the CDR3 DNA: 39 bases, framed from base 1. Preparation of the library involved 5' RACE. Sequencer: NextSeq 500. In the TCR library protocol, a unique molecular identifier was attached to each TCR cDNA molecule so that PCR and sequencing errors could be corrected. Turning to the authors' computational methods: TCR identification, UMI-based error correction and CDR3 extraction were all carried out with Decombinator tools. TCRs above a frequency of 2 per 1,000, corresponding to the top 1% of the tumor frequency distribution, were defined as expanded. Rényi diversity was computed with the R vegan package after subsampling each repertoire 100 times to 5,000 TCRs. To build CDR3 similarity networks, amino acid triplet string-kernel similarity was used, and CDR3s were connected when their pairwise similarity was above 0.82. The public reads were reprocessed in TCRdb via fastp at Q25 and MiXCR, keeping in-frame beta chains. Every entry covers one CDR3 protein and lists the most common genes and DNA from its rows. These V and J calls derive from TCRdb rather than the authors' analysis. The sample includes about 45,000 distinct CDR3 sequences, with around 15% observed a single time. The ten largest clones take up around three fifths of the sample.

With respect to this clonotype: The target of this receptor is not known. One end of the junction does not line up with germline, which may come from a read error.

This specimen's time point label, per the study, means: sample taken at primary tumor resection. Whole RNA extracted from tumor and nontumor lung tissue, or from cryopreserved PBMC samples, was used for TCR sequencing without cell sorting. Samples were obtained from 70 to 85 patients with early-stage, untreated non-small cell lung cancer from the lung TRACERx cohort. Only patients for whom sufficient RNA was available from at least two tumor regions were selected for TCR sequencing. The chain joins TRBV14 to TRBJ2-3, with 9 bases aligning to TRBD1. The starting material was PBMCs, obtained at surgery. The sequence was collected from a male donor with early-stage non-small cell lung cancer. The DNA reads as follows: TGTGCCAGCAGCCAAGGAGTCGGGACAGGGAAACATTTT. Its amino acids are CASSQGVGTGKHF. Here the CDR3 is joined to the reference TRBV14 and TRBJ2-3 genes, and the full variable domain is: EAGVTQFPSHSVIEKGQTVTLRCDPISGHDNLYWYRRVMGKEIKFLLHFVKESKQDESGMPNNRFLAERTGGTYSTLKVQPAELEDSGVYFCASSQGVGTGKHFGPGTRLTVL.